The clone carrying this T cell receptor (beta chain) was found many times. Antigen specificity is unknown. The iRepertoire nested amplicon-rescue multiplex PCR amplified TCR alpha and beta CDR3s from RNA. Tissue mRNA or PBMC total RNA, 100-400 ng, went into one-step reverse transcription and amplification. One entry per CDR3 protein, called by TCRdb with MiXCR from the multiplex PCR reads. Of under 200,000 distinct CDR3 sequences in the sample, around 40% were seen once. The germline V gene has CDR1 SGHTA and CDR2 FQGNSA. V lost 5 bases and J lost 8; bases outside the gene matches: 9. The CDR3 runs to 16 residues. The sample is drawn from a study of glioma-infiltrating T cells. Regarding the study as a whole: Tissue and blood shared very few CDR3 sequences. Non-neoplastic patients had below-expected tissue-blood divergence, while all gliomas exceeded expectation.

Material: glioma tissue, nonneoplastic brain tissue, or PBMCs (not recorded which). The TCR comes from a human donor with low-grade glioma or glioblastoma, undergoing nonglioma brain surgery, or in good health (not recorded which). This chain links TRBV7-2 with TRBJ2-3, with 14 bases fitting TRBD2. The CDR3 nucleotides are TGTGCCAGCAGCATCCTCTCCGGGACTAGCGGGGGTACGCAGTATTTT. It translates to CASSILSGTSGGTQYF. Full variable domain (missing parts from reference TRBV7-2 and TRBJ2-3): GAGVSQSPSNKVTEKGKDVELRCDPISGHTALYWYRQSLGQGLEFLIYFQGNSAPDKSGLPSDRFSAERTGGSVSTLTIQRTQQEDSAVYLCASSILSGTSGGTQYFGPGTRLTVL.